This T cell receptor (beta chain) was sequenced for a study of cytomegalovirus exposure and HLA in healthy donors. Profiled with immunoSEQ multiplex PCR; TCRdb holds only in-frame clones, not every one. The table lists 150,000 to 160,000 clones, 70% to 90% of them singletons. This clone has just a few counts. The receptor comes from a human donor in good health. Sequencing was carried out using PBMCs.

The CDR3 loop is CASSSRQGRGELFF. Here the CDR3 DNA reads TGTGCCAGCAGTTCACGACAGGGACGAGGGGAGCTGTTTTTT. V gene TRBV6-5 combines with J gene TRBJ2-2, with 7 bases aligning to TRBD1. With 4 bases clipped from V and 8 bases from J, the junction kept 7 bases outside the gene matches. Germline values: CDR1 MNHEY, CDR2 SVGAGI. The length of the CDR3 is 14 residues.